A single sample gave rise to the 8 T cell receptor beta chains below, sequenced in a study of read filtering for tumor transcriptome and immune sequencing. This library used 300 to 450 ng RNA and molecular barcoded adaptors spanning alpha/delta and beta/gamma chains. TCRdb reprocessed the reads via MiXCR and lists one record per CDR3 protein. The sample carries over 20,000 distinct CDR3 sequences, roughly 15% recorded once. Input material: a population of CD138-negative cells sorted from bone marrow. These receptors were obtained from a donor aged 40 or older with multiple myeloma.

This clonotype turned up a few times. V and J are TRBV3-1 and TRBJ2-2, with D possibly TRBD1 on 6 matching bases. The CDR3 spans 14 residues. Trimming shortened V by 8 bases and J by 2 bases, and 12 bases separated the two germline ends. Germline V gene data show CDR1 as LGHDT and CDR2 as YNNKEL (reference sequence). The CDR3 nucleotides read TGTGCCAGCCGACGGACAGTTAACACCGGGGAGCTGTTTTTT. Translated: CASRRTVNTGELFF.

This rearrangement joins TRBV7-6 to TRBJ2-7; 9 nucleotides agree with TRBD2. The CDR3 is 13 amino acids. The trim removed 4 bases at V and 6 bases at J, leaving 4 bases unmatched. The V gene's germline CDR1 is SGHVS and CDR2 FNYEAQ. In nucleotides, the CDR3 is TGTGCCAGCAGCTCCGGCGGGGGGGGCGAGCAGTACTTC. It specifies CASSSGGGGEQYF.

Many counts were recorded for this clonotype. This sequence joins TRBV29-1 and TRBJ2-3, with D unclear. Germline CDR1 reads SQVTM; CDR2 reads ANQGSEA. V was cut by 5 bases and J by 5 bases, with 11 bases left in between. The CDR3 sequence is 12 residues long. The CDR3 coding sequence is TGCAGCGTTTTCGTATACATAGATACGCAGTATTTT. This translates into CSVFVYIDTQYF.

Many counts were recorded for this clonotype. V gene TRBV29-1 combines with J gene TRBJ2-5, with a possible D match to TRBD2 (5 bases). CDR1 and CDR2 (germline): SQVTM, ANQGSEA. CDR3 length equals 14 residues. V was clipped by 1 base and J by 5 bases, with 14 bases between them. This chain's CDR3 is CSVEAGSYGETQYF. DNA of the CDR3: TGCAGCGTTGAAGCTGGGAGCTATGGGGAGACCCAGTACTTC.

At least ten counts were recorded for this clonotype. The V and J genes are TRBV11-2 and TRBJ2-1, with 11 bases identical to TRBD2. With V trimmed by 4 bases and J by 7 bases, 12 bases remained unmatched. Germline-derived CDR1 and CDR2 are SGHAT and FQNNGV. This CDR3 has 17 amino acids. The CDR3 loop reads CASSSRFGTSGINEQFF. In DNA, the CDR3 is TGTGCCAGCAGCTCACGGTTCGGGACTAGCGGTATAAATGAGCAGTTCTTC.

A remark on this clonotype: This CDR3 is missing its conserved last phenylalanine or tryptophan, likely due to a read error. V gene TRBV28 combines with J gene TRBJ2-1; weak D call: TRBD2 (6 bases). The germline V gene encodes CDR1 MDHEN and CDR2 SYDVKM. The length of the CDR3 is 15 residues. V lost 6 bases and J lost 8, with 20 bases in between. CDR3 DNA: TGTGCCAGCAGACCCCAGGGAAAAAGGGAGGATGAGCAGTTCCTC. Its protein is CASRPQGKREDEQFL.

In this sample, this clonotype turned up many times. The chain has TRBV12-3 or TRBV12-4 and TRBJ1-5; D is uncertain. The CDR3 is 14 amino acids. Trimming shortened V by 4 bases and J by 3 bases, and 10 bases separated the two germline ends. The CDR3 nucleotides are TGTGCCAGCAGTTCCCACAGCAACAATCAGCCCCAGCATTTT. This encodes CASSSHSNNQPQHF.

The table lists this clonotype with many counts. This chain links TRBV30 with TRBJ2-2; D might be TRBD2 (7 bases). The V end was cut by 1 base, the J end by 6 bases, with 21 bases between. The germline V gene has CDR1 GTSNPN and CDR2 SVGIG (reference sequence). CDR3 length: 17 residues. This chain's CDR3 is CAWSGTGWGAGAGELFF. The DNA of the CDR3 is TGTGCCTGGAGTGGGACTGGATGGGGGGCGGGGGCCGGGGAGCTGTTTTTT.